A selection of T cell receptor beta chains follows, all from one sample in a study of blood T cell repertoires in COVID-19. Some clones are missing from TCRdb's copy, which holds only in-frame ones; the method was immunoSEQ multiplex PCR. The sample carries more than 90,000 clones, 85% recorded once. The sequenced material came from peripheral blood. The source is a man aged 35-49 years with acute or convalescent COVID-19. Both conserved end residues are part of each CDR3. Fields, in order: CDR3 protein, CDR3 DNA, V gene, D gene, clone size, J gene. D genes are given only for firm matches. Clone size is given for some rows only: seen once, a few or many times, or a class if the clone is expanded.

cdr3_aa: CAISAGANEQFF
cdr3_nt: TGTGCCATCAGTGCCGGAGCTAATGAGCAGTTCTTC
v_call: TRBV10-3
d_call: NA
clone_size: NA
j_call: TRBJ2-1

cdr3_aa: CASRKDSRNTGELFF
cdr3_nt: TGTGCCAGCAGGAAGGACAGCCGGAACACCGGGGAGCTGTTTTTT
v_call: TRBV2
d_call: NA
clone_size: NA
j_call: TRBJ2-2

cdr3_aa: CASSSPTGFGYNEQFF
cdr3_nt: TGTGCCAGCAGTTCCCCCACAGGGTTTGGGTACAATGAGCAGTTCTTC
v_call: TRBV28
d_call: NA
clone_size: once
j_call: TRBJ2-1

cdr3_aa: CASSDRPGLAGGGTKNIQYF
cdr3_nt: TGTGCCAGTAGCGACCGCCCCGGACTAGCGGGAGGAGGGACCAAAAACATTCAGTACTTC
v_call: TRBV19
d_call: TRBD2
clone_size: NA
j_call: TRBJ2-4

cdr3_aa: CSVAVGGSGTEAFF
cdr3_nt: TGCAGCGTTGCAGTCGGGGGATCAGGCACTGAAGCTTTCTTT
v_call: TRBV29-1
d_call: NA
clone_size: NA
j_call: TRBJ1-1

cdr3_aa: CASSLDGFLKNTEAFF
cdr3_nt: TGTGCCAGCAGCCTGGACGGGTTTCTAAAGAACACTGAAGCTTTCTTT
v_call: TRBV5-4
d_call: NA
clone_size: NA
j_call: TRBJ1-1

cdr3_aa: CASSHRDFGYQETQYF
cdr3_nt: TGTGCCAGCAGCCACCGGGATTTTGGGTACCAAGAGACCCAGTACTTC
v_call: TRBV14
d_call: NA
clone_size: NA
j_call: TRBJ2-5

cdr3_aa: CASSQEEAGQGYTDTQYF
cdr3_nt: TGTGCCAGCAGCCAAGAGGAGGCGGGACAGGGATACACAGATACGCAGTATTTT
v_call: TRBV3-1/TRBV3-2
d_call: TRBD1
clone_size: NA
j_call: TRBJ2-3

cdr3_aa: CASSPGRSSVFHYEQYF
cdr3_nt: TGCGCCAGCAGCCCTGGCCGGTCTAGCGTGTTTCACTACGAGCAGTACTTC
v_call: TRBV5-1
d_call: NA
clone_size: NA
j_call: TRBJ2-7

cdr3_aa: CASSQETSGGVMYF
cdr3_nt: TGCGCCAGCAGCCAAGAGACTAGCGGGGGGGTAATGTACTTC
v_call: TRBV4-3
d_call: TRBD2
clone_size: NA
j_call: TRBJ2-7

cdr3_aa: CASSDRGRTKGQYF
cdr3_nt: TGTGCCAGCAGTGATAGGGGGCGTACCAAGGGGCAGTACTTC
v_call: TRBV6-1
d_call: TRBD1
clone_size: NA
j_call: TRBJ2-7

cdr3_aa: CASSLRPGRAYEQYF
cdr3_nt: TGTGCCAGCAGCTTACGACCGGGAAGGGCCTACGAGCAGTACTTC
v_call: TRBV7-3
d_call: NA
clone_size: few
j_call: TRBJ2-7

cdr3_aa: CASSQISTVPSGRNTQYF
cdr3_nt: TGTGCCAGCTCACAAATCTCGACAGTCCCGTCAGGGCGTAATACGCAGTATTTT
v_call: TRBV18
d_call: NA
clone_size: NA
j_call: TRBJ2-3

cdr3_aa: CASRPRGGPYGYTF
cdr3_nt: TGTGCCAGCAGACCCCGCGGGGGCCCCTATGGCTACACCTTC
v_call: TRBV6-5
d_call: NA
clone_size: NA
j_call: TRBJ1-2

cdr3_aa: CASTPSGFVFEAGDSYNEQFF
cdr3_nt: TGTGCCAGTACCCCTTCGGGTTTCGTGTTCGAGGCGGGAGACTCCTACAATGAGCAGTTCTTC
v_call: TRBV19
d_call: TRBD2
clone_size: NA
j_call: TRBJ2-1

cdr3_aa: CASSAGGVYGYTF
cdr3_nt: TGTGCCAGCAGCGCAGGGGGCGTCTATGGCTACACCTTC
v_call: TRBV9
d_call: TRBD1
clone_size: NA
j_call: TRBJ1-2

cdr3_aa: CASSADGGYGYTF
cdr3_nt: TGTGCCAGCAGTGCCGACGGAGGCTATGGCTACACCTTC
v_call: TRBV2
d_call: NA
clone_size: NA
j_call: TRBJ1-2

cdr3_aa: CASSKGQGAYEQYF
cdr3_nt: TGTGCCAGCAGCAAGGGACAGGGCGCCTACGAGCAGTACTTC
v_call: TRBV21-1
d_call: NA
clone_size: once
j_call: TRBJ2-7

cdr3_aa: CASSRGQGTNTEAFF
cdr3_nt: TGTGCCAGCTCTAGGGGACAGGGGACTAACACTGAAGCTTTCTTT
v_call: TRBV18
d_call: TRBD1
clone_size: NA
j_call: TRBJ1-1

cdr3_aa: CASRGGQGGSYEQYF
cdr3_nt: TGTGCCAGCAGAGGGGGACAGGGGGGCTCCTACGAGCAGTACTTC
v_call: TRBV6-6
d_call: TRBD1
clone_size: NA
j_call: TRBJ2-7

cdr3_aa: CATSTRGRRNEQYF
cdr3_nt: TGTGCCACCAGCACCAGGGGCCGTAGAAACGAGCAGTACTTC
v_call: TRBV15
d_call: NA
clone_size: NA
j_call: TRBJ2-7

cdr3_aa: CASSYRSTDTQYF
cdr3_nt: TGTGCCAGCAGTTACCGGAGCACAGATACGCAGTATTTT
v_call: TRBV6-5
d_call: NA
clone_size: once
j_call: TRBJ2-3

cdr3_aa: CASSLSQGMEYF
cdr3_nt: TGTGCCAGCAGCTTAAGTCAGGGAATGGAGTACTTC
v_call: TRBV11-2
d_call: NA
clone_size: NA
j_call: TRBJ2-7

cdr3_aa: CASSRLAGSEQYF
cdr3_nt: TGTGCCAGCAGCAGACTAGCGGGGAGCGAGCAGTACTTC
v_call: TRBV6-5
d_call: TRBD2
clone_size: NA
j_call: TRBJ2-7

cdr3_aa: CASSLGDGELIEQYF
cdr3_nt: TGTGCCAGCAGTCTGGGCGATGGGGAGTTGATCGAGCAGTACTTC
v_call: TRBV28
d_call: NA
clone_size: NA
j_call: TRBJ2-7

cdr3_aa: CAWSYRGARQETQYF
cdr3_nt: TGTGCCTGGAGTTACCGGGGGGCGAGGCAAGAGACCCAGTACTTC
v_call: TRBV30
d_call: NA
clone_size: NA
j_call: TRBJ2-5

cdr3_aa: CASSQAHRRIGTDTQYF
cdr3_nt: TGCGCCAGCAGCCAAGCCCACCGCCGGATCGGGACAGATACGCAGTATTTT
v_call: TRBV4-1
d_call: NA
clone_size: NA
j_call: TRBJ2-3

cdr3_aa: CASSFWTGTYEQYF
cdr3_nt: TGTGCCAGCAGCTTCTGGACAGGAACCTACGAGCAGTACTTC
v_call: TRBV5-6
d_call: TRBD1
clone_size: NA
j_call: TRBJ2-7

cdr3_aa: CASSEIGSGEQYF
cdr3_nt: TGCGCCAGCAGTGAGATTGGTAGCGGGGAGCAGTACTTC
v_call: TRBV10-2
d_call: TRBD2
clone_size: NA
j_call: TRBJ2-7

cdr3_aa: CASSLTWQKETQYF
cdr3_nt: TGTGCCAGCAGCTTAACCTGGCAGAAAGAGACCCAGTACTTC
v_call: TRBV7-2
d_call: NA
clone_size: NA
j_call: TRBJ2-5

cdr3_aa: CASSQDSAAMNTEAFF
cdr3_nt: TGTGCCAGCAGCCAAGATTCGGCGGCGATGAACACTGAAGCTTTCTTT
v_call: TRBV14
d_call: NA
clone_size: once
j_call: TRBJ1-1

cdr3_aa: CASSHTRRGLIVRGYGYTF
cdr3_nt: TGCGCCAGCAGCCACACCCGGAGGGGGCTGATAGTTCGGGGCTATGGCTACACCTTC
v_call: TRBV4-1
d_call: TRBD1
clone_size: NA
j_call: TRBJ1-2

cdr3_aa: CASSYGEDRQETQYF
cdr3_nt: TGTGCCAGCAGTTATGGGGAGGACCGTCAAGAGACCCAGTACTTC
v_call: TRBV6-5
d_call: NA
clone_size: NA
j_call: TRBJ2-5

cdr3_aa: CATSRAGINYGYTF
cdr3_nt: TGTGCCACCAGCAGAGCAGGGATTAACTATGGCTACACCTTC
v_call: TRBV15
d_call: NA
clone_size: NA
j_call: TRBJ1-2

cdr3_aa: CASSLEVSRSYNEQFF
cdr3_nt: TGTGCCAGCAGCTTAGAGGTTAGCCGCTCCTACAATGAGCAGTTCTTC
v_call: TRBV7-8
d_call: NA
clone_size: NA
j_call: TRBJ2-1

cdr3_aa: CASSHEGDEKLFF
cdr3_nt: TGTGCCAGCAGCCACGAGGGAGATGAAAAACTGTTTTTT
v_call: TRBV27
d_call: NA
clone_size: NA
j_call: TRBJ1-4

cdr3_aa: CASSFNNEQFF
cdr3_nt: TGTGCCAGCAGCTTCAACAATGAGCAGTTCTTC
v_call: TRBV11-3
d_call: NA
clone_size: NA
j_call: TRBJ2-1

cdr3_aa: CASSVGTGSSTF
cdr3_nt: NA
v_call: TRBV9
d_call: NA
clone_size: NA
j_call: TRBJ1-2

cdr3_aa: CASSSLLGGANEQFF
cdr3_nt: TGTGCCAGCAGCTCGTTACTCGGCGGGGCCAATGAGCAGTTCTTC
v_call: TRBV5-4
d_call: NA
clone_size: NA
j_call: TRBJ2-1

cdr3_aa: CSVKSSGGELFF
cdr3_nt: TGCAGCGTTAAAAGCTCGGGCGGGGAGCTGTTTTTT
v_call: TRBV29-1
d_call: NA
clone_size: NA
j_call: TRBJ2-2